These T cell receptor beta chains were read from a single sample in a study of T-cell reconstitution after alpha-beta-depleted transplantation in children. TCRdb ran MiXCR on the PCR reads and lists one entry per CDR3 protein. The table has hundreds of thousands of distinct CDR3 sequences, 10% to 15% seen once. Sequencing was performed on PBMCs, mostly from graft donor cells, taken 360 days after TCRalphabeta/CD19-depleted stem cell transplant. These receptors were collected from a male patient younger than 18 who had a stem cell transplant for acute myeloid leukemia, so the T cells may come from the graft donor. The CDR3 runs from the conserved cysteine through the conserved F or W. The D gene is left open where the match is weak. Clone size is shown for a subset of rows, as once, few, many or a class of expanded clone.

V: TRBV6-2/TRBV6-3
D: TRBD2
size: -
J: TRBJ2-1
CDR3: CASTPVAGDVYNEQFF
DNA: TGTGCCAGCACTCCAGTAGCGGGAGACGTTTACAATGAGCAGTTCTTC

V: TRBV20-1
D: TRBD2
size: many
J: TRBJ2-1
CDR3: CSAREGLETYNEQFF
DNA: TGCAGTGCTAGAGAGGGACTAGAAACCTACAATGAGCAGTTCTTC

V: TRBV6-5
D: TRBD2
size: few
J: TRBJ2-3
CDR3: CASSYAGLAEGDTQYF
DNA: TGTGCCAGCAGTTACGCTGGACTAGCCGAAGGGGATACGCAGTATTTT

V: TRBV20-1
D: TRBD1
size: -
J: TRBJ2-1
CDR3: CSARWGSRGFNEQFF
DNA: TGCAGTGCTAGATGGGGTAGCAGGGGGTTCAATGAGCAGTTCTTC

V: TRBV29-1
D: TRBD2
size: many
J: TRBJ2-7
CDR3: CSVRAGGEQYF
DNA: TGCAGCGTCCGGGCGGGGGGCGAGCAGTACTTC

V: TRBV27
D: -
size: -
J: TRBJ2-3
CDR3: CASSPIGRVSTDTQYF
DNA: TGTGCCAGCAGTCCGATTGGGCGGGTCTCGACAGATACGCAGTATTTT

V: TRBV12-3/TRBV12-4
D: TRBD2
size: -
J: TRBJ2-3
CDR3: CASSPGLGAPDTQYF
DNA: TGTGCCAGCAGTCCTGGACTAGGAGCACCAGATACGCAGTATTTT

V: TRBV12-3/TRBV12-4
D: TRBD2
size: many
J: TRBJ2-1
CDR3: CASPIGREFYNEQFF
DNA: TGTGCCAGCCCCATCGGGCGGGAGTTTTACAATGAGCAGTTCTTC

V: TRBV7-2
D: -
size: -
J: TRBJ2-7
CDR3: CASSLGLVYPQSYEQYF
DNA: TGTGCCAGCAGCTTAGGACTCGTTTACCCGCAATCCTACGAGCAGTACTTC

V: TRBV7-9
D: -
size: -
J: TRBJ2-7
CDR3: CASSLLTASSYEQYF
DNA: TGTGCCAGCAGCTTACTGACAGCGAGCTCCTACGAGCAGTACTTC

V: TRBV28
D: -
size: many
J: TRBJ2-5
CDR3: CASSPLGQETQYF
DNA: TGTGCCAGCAGTCCCTTGGGTCAAGAGACCCAGTACTTC

V: TRBV28
D: -
size: -
J: TRBJ2-1
CDR3: CASSLVGLWARSVSYNEQFF
DNA: TGTGCCAGCAGTTTGGTCGGGCTGTGGGCAAGAAGTGTCTCCTACAATGAGCAGTTCTTC

V: TRBV27
D: TRBD2
size: -
J: TRBJ2-1
CDR3: CASSLRLAGEVTYNEQFF
DNA: TGTGCCAGCAGTCTACGGCTAGCGGGAGAAGTGACCTACAATGAGCAGTTCTTC

V: TRBV29-1
D: -
size: -
J: TRBJ2-5
CDR3: CSVEQTVQETQYF
DNA: TGCAGCGTTGAACAGACAGTACAAGAGACCCAGTACTTC

V: TRBV18
D: -
size: few
J: TRBJ1-2
CDR3: CASSPGAFNYGYTF
DNA: TGTGCCAGCTCCCCCGGTGCATTTAACTATGGCTACACCTTC

V: TRBV20-1
D: -
size: -
J: TRBJ1-4
CDR3: CSASSHREGTNEKLFF
DNA: TGCAGTGCTAGTAGCCACAGGGAAGGCACTAATGAAAAACTGTTTTTT

V: TRBV7-6
D: -
size: few
J: TRBJ1-1
CDR3: CASSLGGARRNTEAFF
DNA: TGTGCCAGCAGCTTAGGGGGGGCTCGGAGGAACACTGAAGCTTTCTTT

V: TRBV7-2
D: TRBD2
size: -
J: TRBJ2-1
CDR3: CASSFPVAGGTNVEQFF
DNA: TGTGCCAGCAGCTTTCCCGTCGCGGGAGGGACGAACGTTGAGCAGTTCTTC

V: TRBV7-9
D: TRBD1
size: -
J: TRBJ2-7
CDR3: CASSLDWRDRGYEQYF
DNA: TGTGCCAGCAGCTTAGATTGGCGCGACAGGGGCTACGAGCAGTACTTC

V: TRBV7-9
D: -
size: -
J: TRBJ1-2
CDR3: CASRTEHRVFNYGYTF
DNA: TGTGCCAGCAGGACTGAACACAGGGTGTTTAACTATGGCTACACCTTC

V: TRBV25-1
D: TRBD2
size: -
J: TRBJ2-3
CDR3: CASSGTSGSGDTQYF
DNA: TGTGCCAGCAGCGGGACTAGCGGGAGCGGAGATACGCAGTATTTT

V: TRBV4-2
D: TRBD1
size: -
J: TRBJ1-1
CDR3: CASSDRQGGTEAFF
DNA: TGTGCCAGCAGCGACCGACAGGGAGGAACTGAAGCTTTCTTT

V: TRBV19
D: -
size: -
J: TRBJ2-3
CDR3: CASSINPGLDLPNF
DNA: TGTGCCAGTAGTATAAACCCGGGACTCGACCTACCAAATTTT

V: TRBV20-1
D: TRBD1
size: few
J: TRBJ1-6
CDR3: CSARAPTGSDSPLHF
DNA: TGCAGTGCTAGAGCTCCGACAGGGTCGGATTCACCCCTCCACTTT

V: TRBV7-8
D: -
size: -
J: TRBJ2-7
CDR3: CASSLALALGEQYF
DNA: TGTGCCAGCAGCTTAGCGCTGGCATTGGGAGAGCAGTACTTC

V: TRBV4-3
D: TRBD2
size: few
J: TRBJ2-1
CDR3: CASSQGSGTSGLHEQFF
DNA: TGCGCCAGCAGCCAAGGGTCCGGGACTAGCGGTCTGCATGAGCAGTTCTTC

V: TRBV11-2
D: TRBD2
size: -
J: TRBJ2-1
CDR3: CASSLEAGAYNEQFF
DNA: TGTGCCAGCAGCTTAGAAGCGGGAGCCTACAATGAGCAGTTCTTC

V: TRBV28
D: -
size: -
J: TRBJ2-7
CDR3: CASSYVGPPSYEQYF
DNA: TGTGCCAGCAGTTACGTAGGGCCCCCCTCCTACGAGCAGTACTTC

V: TRBV20-1
D: -
size: few
J: TRBJ2-1
CDR3: CSAPLLEQFF
DNA: TGCAGTGCTCCTCTCTTAGAGCAGTTCTTC

V: TRBV7-2
D: TRBD1
size: few
J: TRBJ1-3
CDR3: CASSRGQGAKGNTIYF
DNA: TGTGCCAGCAGCCGCGGACAGGGGGCGAAAGGAAACACCATATATTTT

V: TRBV12-3/TRBV12-4
D: -
size: -
J: TRBJ2-3
CDR3: CATNLQGGADTQYF
DNA: TGTGCCACCAATCTCCAGGGGGGTGCAGATACGCAGTATTTT

V: TRBV7-2
D: -
size: few
J: TRBJ2-5
CDR3: CASSLVGWIRETQYF
DNA: TGTGCCAGCAGCTTAGTAGGATGGATTCGAGAGACCCAGTACTTC

V: TRBV7-3
D: -
size: once
J: TRBJ1-5
CDR3: CASSQGRQDHSNQPQHF
DNA: TGTGCCAGCAGCCAAGGGAGGCAGGACCATAGCAATCAGCCCCAGCATTTT

V: TRBV28
D: -
size: -
J: TRBJ1-3
CDR3: CASSPPGAGNTINF
DNA: TGTGCCAGCAGCCCCCCGGGGGCTGGAAACACCATAAATTTT

V: TRBV20-1
D: TRBD2
size: -
J: TRBJ2-1
CDR3: CSASRGLAGEGNEQFF
DNA: TGCAGTGCTAGTAGGGGACTAGCGGGCGAGGGCAATGAGCAGTTCTTC

V: TRBV20-1
D: -
size: few
J: TRBJ2-3
CDR3: CSAPRDWIADTQYF
DNA: TGCAGTGCGCCCCGGGACTGGATTGCAGATACGCAGTATTTT

V: TRBV20-1
D: -
size: -
J: TRBJ2-1
CDR3: CSARASAASSYNEQFF
DNA: TGCAGTGCTAGGGCTAGCGCGGCCAGCTCCTACAATGAGCAGTTCTTC

V: TRBV29-1
D: -
size: many
J: TRBJ2-7
CDR3: CSVSRDRYYEQYF
DNA: TGCAGCGTCTCCCGGGACCGCTACTACGAGCAGTACTTC

V: TRBV7-3
D: TRBD2
size: few
J: TRBJ2-3
CDR3: CASSLVGGSPDTQYF
DNA: TGTGCCAGCAGCTTAGTCGGCGGGAGCCCAGATACGCAGTATTTT

V: TRBV28
D: -
size: many
J: TRBJ2-3
CDR3: CASSFGGYTDTQYF
DNA: TGTGCCAGCAGTTTCGGCGGGTACACAGATACGCAGTATTTT

V: TRBV27
D: -
size: -
J: TRBJ2-7
CDR3: CASSLTAPYEQYF
DNA: TGTGCCAGCAGTTTAACGGCACCCTACGAGCAGTACTTC

V: TRBV20-1
D: -
size: few
J: TRBJ2-7
CDR3: CSARPRSSYEQYF
DNA: TGCAGTGCTAGACCGCGGTCCTCCTACGAGCAGTACTTC

V: TRBV20-1
D: -
size: -
J: TRBJ1-5
CDR3: CSATPIQGSNQPQHF
DNA: TGCAGTGCTACACCTATCCAGGGTAGCAATCAGCCCCAGCATTTT

V: TRBV11-3
D: -
size: few
J: TRBJ2-5
CDR3: CASSFPARGETQYF
DNA: TGTGCCAGCAGCTTCCCCGCCCGGGGGGAGACCCAGTACTTC

V: TRBV29-1
D: TRBD2
size: -
J: TRBJ2-1
CDR3: CSVLGTSPWNEQFF
DNA: TGCAGCGTTCTCGGGACTAGCCCTTGGAATGAGCAGTTCTTC

V: TRBV9
D: -
size: few
J: TRBJ2-5
CDR3: CASSVSPRVTQETQYF
DNA: TGTGCCAGCAGCGTGTCTCCCAGGGTTACTCAAGAGACCCAGTACTTC

V: TRBV5-1
D: TRBD2
size: many
J: TRBJ2-1
CDR3: CASSLGLENNEQFF
DNA: TGCGCCAGCAGCCTGGGACTAGAGAACAATGAGCAGTTCTTC

V: TRBV2
D: TRBD1
size: -
J: TRBJ2-1
CDR3: CASSLQHPGGNEQFF
DNA: TGTGCCAGCAGTCTTCAACACCCAGGGGGCAATGAGCAGTTCTTC

V: TRBV11-2
D: -
size: many
J: TRBJ2-4
CDR3: CASSLERFIAKNIQYF
DNA: TGTGCCAGCAGCTTAGAACGCTTTATAGCCAAAAACATTCAGTACTTC

V: TRBV4-2
D: TRBD2
size: -
J: TRBJ2-4
CDR3: CASSQPLGEGEKNIQYF
DNA: TGTGCCAGCAGCCAACCCTTGGGGGAGGGTGAAAAAAACATTCAGTACTTC

V: TRBV7-3
D: -
size: few
J: TRBJ2-3
CDR3: CASSLMDGLVADTQYF
DNA: TGTGCCAGCAGCTTAATGGACGGCCTTGTGGCAGATACGCAGTATTTT

V: TRBV28
D: TRBD2
size: -
J: TRBJ2-5
CDR3: CASSFLGTSGILQETQYF
DNA: TGTGCCAGCAGTTTCCTAGGGACTAGCGGGATACTCCAAGAGACCCAGTACTTC

V: TRBV10-3
D: -
size: few
J: TRBJ2-3
CDR3: CAISESGPTDTQYF
DNA: TGTGCCATCAGTGAGTCAGGGCCCACAGATACGCAGTATTTT

V: TRBV24-1
D: TRBD2
size: many
J: TRBJ2-3
CDR3: CATSDGGLAGGIRTDTQYF
DNA: TGTGCCACCAGTGATGGAGGACTAGCGGGAGGGATTCGCACAGATACGCAGTATTTT